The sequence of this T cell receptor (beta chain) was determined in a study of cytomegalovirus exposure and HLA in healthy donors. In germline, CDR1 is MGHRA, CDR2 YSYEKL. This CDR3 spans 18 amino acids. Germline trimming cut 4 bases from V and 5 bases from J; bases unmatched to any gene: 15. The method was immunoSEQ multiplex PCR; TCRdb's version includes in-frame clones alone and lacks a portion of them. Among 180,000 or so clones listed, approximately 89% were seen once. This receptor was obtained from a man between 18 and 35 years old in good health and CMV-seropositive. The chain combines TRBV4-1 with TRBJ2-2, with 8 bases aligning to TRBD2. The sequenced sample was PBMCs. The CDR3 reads CASSPGGHSGESTGELFF. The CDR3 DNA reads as TGCGCCAGCAGCCCCGGGGGGCATAGCGGGGAATCAACCGGGGAGCTGTTTTTT.